Each of the 11 T cell receptor beta chains below was sequenced from the same sample in a study of T cell repertoires in cytomegalovirus infection. Using its own MiXCR run on the reads, TCRdb lists one record per CDR3 protein. The sample has 150,000 to 200,000 distinct CDR3 sequences, under 15% seen once. Sequences were obtained from PBMCs. The receptors were sampled from a human donor in good health (CMV status not recorded). Some clones in this sample may be carry-over from other donors' samples.

Many counts were recorded for this clonotype. V is TRBV7-3 and J is TRBJ2-1; 8 bases map to TRBD2. Germline V gives CDR1 SGHTA, CDR2 FQGTGA. The CDR3 is 14 amino acids. After removal of 2 bases from V and 7 bases from J, the junction contained 4 bases not matched to a gene. The CDR3 spells CASSLAGGQNEQFF. The CDR3 DNA follows: TGTGCCAGCAGCTTAGCGGGAGGTCAGAATGAGCAGTTCTTC.

The chain employs TRBV6-2 or TRBV6-3 and TRBJ2-2; 8 bases are shared with TRBD1. CDR1 and CDR2 (germline): MNHEY, SVGEGT. The CDR3 spans 14 residues. V shed 6 bases, J shed 7 bases, and the junction held 7 bases outside the gene matches. CDR3 sequence: CASSLRTGLGELFF. CDR3 bases: TGTGCCAGCAGCCTCCGGACAGGGCTCGGGGAGCTGTTTTTT.

This clonotype was recorded at least ten times. The chain is built from TRBV9 and TRBJ1-1; D is unresolved. This CDR3 has 14 amino acids. V was clipped by 0 bases and J by 0 bases, with 6 bases between them. Per the germline V gene, CDR1 is SGDLS and CDR2 is YYNGEE. The CDR3 sequence: CASSVDRLNTEAFF. CDR3 DNA: TGTGCCAGCAGCGTAGACAGACTGAACACTGAAGCTTTCTTT.

This clonotype was recorded a few times. V is TRBV3-1 and J is TRBJ2-1; D not resolved. Germline V gives CDR1 LGHDT, CDR2 YNNKEL (reference sequence). This CDR3 contains 13 residues. Trimming stripped 1 base from V and 3 bases from J, with 4 bases between. For the CDR3, the DNA is TGTGCCAGCAGCCAAGGCGGCTACAATGAGCAGTTCTTC. Protein: CASSQGGYNEQFF.

The sample holds many counts of this clonotype. In nucleotides, the CDR3 is TGTGCCAGCAAAAGGGAAGCGGGGCGGAACACCGGGGAGCTGTTTTTT. It codes for CASKREAGRNTGELFF. The gene calls are TRBV19 and TRBJ2-2, with 7 bases aligning to TRBD2. Unmatched junction bases numbered 11, after V lost 9 bases and J lost 1 base. CDR1 is LNHDA, CDR2 SQIVND, per germline (reference sequence). The CDR3 is 16 amino acids.

This clonotype has only a few counts. The gene calls are TRBV7-9 and TRBJ1-2; the match to TRBD1 covers 8 bases. With 10 bases clipped from V and 2 bases from J, the junction kept 6 bases outside the gene matches. Germline V lookup: CDR1 SEHNR, CDR2 FQNEAQ (reference sequence). This CDR3 is built from 13 residues. CDR3 amino acids: CAIIRGRNYGYTF. CDR3 nucleotides: TGTGCCATTATCAGGGGGCGCAACTATGGCTACACCTTC.

In this sample, this clonotype turned up a few times. The J gene is TRBJ2-1, the V gene TRBV28; the D is unclear. Germline V gene sequence: CDR1 MDHEN, CDR2 SYDVKM. The CDR3 loop spans 10 amino acids. The V end lost 7 bases, the J end lost 5 bases, and 3 bases lay between the germline ends. This chain's CDR3 is CASKDNEQFF. Written as DNA, the CDR3 is TGTGCCAGCAAGGACAATGAGCAGTTCTTC.

This clonotype has a count of ten or more. V and J are TRBV28 and TRBJ2-2, with 9 bases lining up with TRBD1. The germline gives CDR1 MDHEN, CDR2 SYDVKM. The CDR3 is 18 amino acids. V was pared by 0 bases and J by 5 bases, with 10 bases of the junction left unmatched. CDR3 in amino acids: CASSLWDYRDRETGELFF. CDR3 nucleotide sequence: TGTGCCAGCAGTTTATGGGATTACCGGGACAGGGAGACCGGGGAGCTGTTTTTT.

This clonotype was recorded a few times. V usage is TRBV29-1 and J usage is TRBJ1-2, with D perhaps matching TRBD1 (6 bases). The CDR3 consists of 15 residues. Between the trimmed V and J ends, which lost 4 bases and 2 bases, there was a span of 17 bases. Germline CDR1 is SQVTM and CDR2 is ANQGSEA. The CDR3 DNA reads TGCAGCGTTGGAGAGCCACAGGGACTGAACTATGGCTACACCTTC. Translation: CSVGEPQGLNYGYTF.

Remarks on this clonotype: This may stem from a read error, because a much larger clone lies one nucleotide away. The chain combines TRBV28 with TRBJ2-6; TRBD1 matches at 9 bases. The CDR3 is 18 amino acids. The V gene's germline CDR1 is MDHEN and CDR2 SYDVKM. In nucleotides, the CDR3 is TGTACCAGCAGTCCAGGGACAGGGTTTTTTGATGGGGCCAACGTCCTGACTTTC. Protein sequence: CTSSPGTGFFDGANVLTF.

This clonotype occurred many times. The V call is TRBV7-9, the J call TRBJ2-1; TRBD2 matches at 15 bases. The germline CDR1 and CDR2 sequences are SEHNR and FQNEAQ (reference sequence). The CDR3 runs 18 residues. Unmatched junction bases numbered 12, after V lost 5 bases and J lost 7 bases. As DNA, the CDR3 is TGTGCCAGCAGCGCCTCCCCCGGACTAGCGGGAGGGCGGAATGAGCAGTTCTTC. This codes for CASSASPGLAGGRNEQFF.